A single sample is the source of the 11 T cell receptor beta chains below, sequenced in a study of T-cell reconstitution after alpha-beta-depleted transplantation in children. TCRbeta library preparation incorporated unique molecular identifiers. TCRdb processed the PCR reads anew with MiXCR; each CDR3 protein has one entry. The repertoire includes roughly 170,000 distinct CDR3 sequences, about 6.3% of them detected once, and 3% sits in the top ten. Sequencing used PBMCs from the stem cell graft donor, obtained from the stem cell graft. The source is a human donor who donated a stem cell graft to a child with Wiskott-Aldrich syndrome.

The sample holds many counts of this clonotype. The chain is built from TRBV10-3 and TRBJ2-3, with D unclear. V lost 6 bases and J lost 2, with 3 bases in between. This CDR3 contains 11 residues. Germline lookup yields CDR1 ENHRY and CDR2 SYGVKD. Here the CDR3 reads CAISPTDTQYF. CDR3 in DNA: TGTGCCATCAGCCCCACAGATACGCAGTATTTT.

The V call is TRBV19, the J call TRBJ2-1; TRBD2 might be the D (6 bases). The ends were cut back, 9 bases at V and 8 bases at J, with 17 bases in the middle. The CDR3 is 13 residues long. In germline, CDR1 is LNHDA, CDR2 SQIVND (reference sequence). For the CDR3, the DNA is TGTGCCAGCTCCGGGGGAGTTCTTTATGAGCAGTTCTTC. It encodes CASSGGVLYEQFF.

This clonotype was detected only a few times. This chain uses TRBV7-9 with TRBJ2-2; no definite D call. Germline V lookup: CDR1 SEHNR, CDR2 FQNEAQ (reference sequence). This CDR3 has 14 amino acids. The V end lost 5 bases, the J end lost 6 bases, and 13 bases lay between the germline ends. The CDR3 sequence: CASSQHSSAGELFF. The CDR3 nucleotides read TGTGCCAGCAGCCAACATAGCTCGGCCGGGGAGCTGTTTTTT. Full variable domain (rest looked up from reference TRBV7-9 and TRBJ2-2): DTGVSQNPRHKITKRGQNVTFRCDPISEHNRLYWYRQTLGQGPEFLTYFQNEAQLEKSRLLSDRFSAERPKGSFSTLEIQRTEQGDSAMYLCASSQHSSAGELFFGEGSRLTVL.

This clonotype has ten or more counts. The chain couples TRBV20-1 to TRBJ2-7, with D perhaps given as TRBD1 or TRBD2 (5 bases each). V lost 6 bases and J 4 bases, leaving 19 bases between the germline ends. Germline assignment: CDR1 DFQATT and CDR2 SNEGSKA (reference sequence). CDR3 length equals 14 residues. CDR3 residues: CSASTGTGKYEQYF. As DNA, the CDR3 is TGCAGTGCCAGTACCGGGACGGGGAAATACGAGCAGTACTTC.

Ten or more counts support this clonotype. The junction and the germline gene differ at one end; a read error may be behind it. This chain links TRBV5-1 with TRBJ1-5, with TRBD1 matching 8 bases. The CDR3 extends over 14 amino acids. Per germline, CDR1 SGHRS and CDR2 YFSETQ. The CDR3 DNA reads TGCGCCAGCAGCTTCGGACAGGGCAACCAGCCCCAGCATTTT. This encodes CASSFGQGNQPQHF.

In this sample, this clonotype turned up many times. The gene calls are TRBV11-3 and TRBJ1-1; D is ambiguous. The CDR3 has 12 residues. V was trimmed by 5 bases and J by 5 bases, leaving 9 bases between them. Germline CDR1 SGHNT, CDR2 YENEEA. In DNA, the CDR3 is TGTGCCAGCAGCAGGATGGGGACTGAAGCTTTCTTT. This gives the protein CASSRMGTEAFF.

This clonotype was observed at least ten times. The chain joins TRBV6-5 to TRBJ1-2, with 7 bases lining up with TRBD1. V gave up 5 bases and J gave up 0 bases; unmatched junction bases: 3. Germline lookup yields CDR1 MNHEY and CDR2 SVGAGI. This CDR3 is 14 amino acids long. This CDR3 is CASSNRGTNYGYTF. CDR3 coding DNA: TGTGCCAGCAGTAACAGGGGAACTAACTATGGCTACACCTTC.

CDR3 DNA sequence: TGCGCCAGCAGCCTGGGACTAGCGTCCACCTACGAGCAGTACTTC. Its protein is CASSLGLASTYEQYF. V gene TRBV5-1 combines with J gene TRBJ2-7; 10 bases fit TRBD2. Germline loops: CDR1 SGHRS, CDR2 YFSETQ. V lost 4 bases and J lost 2; bases outside the gene matches: 6. The CDR3 spans 15 residues. Full variable domain (remainder filled in from reference TRBV5-1 and TRBJ2-7): KAGVTQTPRYLIKTRGQQVTLSCSPISGHRSVSWYQQTPGQGLQFLFEYFSETQRNKGNFPGRFSGRQFSNSRSEMNVSTLELGDSALYLCASSLGLASTYEQYFGPGTRLTVT.

This clonotype was detected ten times or more. V gene TRBV25-1 combines with J gene TRBJ2-3, with D possibly TRBD1 on 5 matching bases. Per the germline V gene, CDR1 is MGHDK and CDR2 is SYGVNS. The CDR3 has 14 amino acids. Trimming cost V 6 bases and J 6 bases, with 16 bases left between them. The CDR3 is CASSDVGVLDTQYF. Written as DNA, the CDR3 is TGTGCCAGCAGCGATGTAGGGGTTCTGGATACGCAGTATTTT.

The table lists this clonotype with many counts. The CDR3 protein is CSASQGVTGNTIYF. CDR3 coding DNA: TGCAGTGCTTCCCAGGGGGTTACTGGAAACACCATATATTTT. The rearrangement links TRBV20-1 to TRBJ1-3; 7 positions match TRBD1. Trimming removed 5 bases from V and 2 bases from J; junction bases left unmatched: 6. The CDR3 is 14 amino acids. CDR1 DFQATT and CDR2 SNEGSKA come from the germline V gene (reference sequence).

This clonotype was observed many times. V usage is TRBV5-1 and J usage is TRBJ2-1; 8 bases agree with TRBD2. The CDR3 is made up of 15 amino acids. CDR1 and CDR2 from the germline V gene are SGHRS and YFSETQ. Losses at the gene ends were 4 bases for V and 7 bases for J; bases not matched to a gene: 10. The CDR3 DNA is TGCGCCAGCAGCCAAGGACTAGCTGGGTTAAATGAGCAGTTCTTC. Translated: CASSQGLAGLNEQFF.